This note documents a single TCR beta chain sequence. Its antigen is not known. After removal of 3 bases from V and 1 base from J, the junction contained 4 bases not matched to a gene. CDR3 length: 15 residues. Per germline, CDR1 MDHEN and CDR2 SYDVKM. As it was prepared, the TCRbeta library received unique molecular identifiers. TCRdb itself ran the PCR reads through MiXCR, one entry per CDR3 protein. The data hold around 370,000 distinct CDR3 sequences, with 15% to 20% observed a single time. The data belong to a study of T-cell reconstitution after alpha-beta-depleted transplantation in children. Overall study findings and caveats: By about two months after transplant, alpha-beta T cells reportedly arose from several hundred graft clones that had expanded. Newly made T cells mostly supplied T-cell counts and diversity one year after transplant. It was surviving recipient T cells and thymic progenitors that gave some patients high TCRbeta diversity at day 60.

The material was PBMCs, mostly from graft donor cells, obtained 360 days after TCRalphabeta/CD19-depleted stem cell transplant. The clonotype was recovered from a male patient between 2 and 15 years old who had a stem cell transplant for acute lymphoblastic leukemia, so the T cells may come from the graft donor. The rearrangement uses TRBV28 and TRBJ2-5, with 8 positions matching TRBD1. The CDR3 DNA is TGTGCCAGCAGTTTTACGGGGACAGGCCAAGAGACCCAGTACTTC. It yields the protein CASSFTGTGQETQYF. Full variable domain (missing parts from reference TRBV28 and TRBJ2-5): DVKVTQSSRYLVKRTGEKVFLECVQDMDHENMFWYRQDPGLGLRLIYFSYDVKMKEKGDIPEGYSVSREKKERFSLILESASTNQTSMYLCASSFTGTGQETQYFGPGTRLLVL.